This paragraph reports one TCR beta chain. Its antigen is currently unknown. Trimming cost V 5 bases and J 3 bases; bases outside gene matches: 4. The CDR3 covers 15 residues. Germline V gene data show CDR1 as MNHEY and CDR2 as SMNVEV (reference sequence). TCRdb called the reads again in MiXCR, with one record for every CDR3 protein. The data contain more than 650,000 distinct CDR3 sequences, about 40% of them singletons. The data are from a study of T cell repertoires in cytomegalovirus infection. The overall study: TCR beta signatures that were public indicated CMV infection and matching HLA type. General study findings and limits: The ex vivo response was dominated by HLA-C-restricted CMV-specific TCR beta clonotypes.

This chain joins TRBV27 and TRBJ2-7, with 13 bases matching TRBD2. The TCR was taken from a human donor in good health (CMV status not recorded). Some clones in this sample may be carry-over from other donors' samples. Sequencing was performed on PBMCs. The CDR3 spells CASSRLAGGNYEQYF. In nucleotides, the CDR3 is TGTGCCAGCAGTAGACTAGCGGGAGGTAACTACGAGCAGTACTTC.